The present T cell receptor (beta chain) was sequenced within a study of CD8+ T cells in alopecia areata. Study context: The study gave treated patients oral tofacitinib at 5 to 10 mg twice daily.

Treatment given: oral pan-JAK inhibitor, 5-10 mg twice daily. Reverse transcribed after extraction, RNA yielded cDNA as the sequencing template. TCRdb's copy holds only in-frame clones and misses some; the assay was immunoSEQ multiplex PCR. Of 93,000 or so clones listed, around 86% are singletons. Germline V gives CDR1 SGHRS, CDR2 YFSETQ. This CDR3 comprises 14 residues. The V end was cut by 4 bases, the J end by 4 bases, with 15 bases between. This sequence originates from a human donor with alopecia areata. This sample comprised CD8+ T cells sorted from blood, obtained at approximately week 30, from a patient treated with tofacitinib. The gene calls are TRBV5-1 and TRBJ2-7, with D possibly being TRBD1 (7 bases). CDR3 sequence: CASSPEGAQYEQYF. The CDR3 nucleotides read TGCGCCAGCAGCCCGGAGGGGGCCCAATACGAGCAGTACTTC.